The clone carrying this T cell receptor beta chain was found once. Antigen specificity is unknown. Other DNA sequences in the sample encode the same CDR3. This specimen belongs to a study of T cell responses to AZD1222 COVID-19 vaccine. The study's findings and limits: Only five to seven individuals given AZD1222 were seropositive at baseline. Repertoires were obtained solely post-peak T cell response. CD4 TCRs linked to vaccination spanned spike, dominating at 160-218 and 743-854.

The protocol was immunoSEQ multiplex PCR, while the TCRdb copy is restricted to in-frame clones and leaves out a portion. The sample carries some 110,000 clones, about 89% recorded once. The CDR3 consists of 14 residues. V was clipped by 1 base and J by 0 bases, with 7 bases between them. Germline V CDR1 and CDR2: SGHDN, FVKESK. Material: peripheral blood, obtained 28 days after the second dose of the MenACWY control vaccine. This TCR was recovered from an adult who received the MenACWY meningococcal vaccine as a control. The chain carries TRBV14 and TRBJ2-7; tentative D call: TRBD1 (6 bases). As DNA, the CDR3 is TGTGCCAGCAGCCAAGCCAGGGGCTCCTACGAGCAGTACTTC. This codes for CASSQARGSYEQYF.